This TCR beta chain was documented in a study of T cell changes during pregnancy in multiple sclerosis. Germline-derived CDR1 and CDR2 are SGHDT and YYEEEE. Losses at the gene ends were 1 base for V and 6 bases for J; bases not matched to a gene: 9. The CDR3 has 16 residues. Sequencing used immunoSEQ multiplex PCR; TCRdb keeps in-frame clones, though not all of them. The table shows some 69,000 clones, with 80% to 95% occurring only once. The sequence was obtained from a female donor in good health, enrolled as a control in a pregnancy study. Sequencing used peripheral blood, obtained in the second trimester of pregnancy. The V and J genes are TRBV5-6 and TRBJ1-5, with 8 bases aligning to TRBD1. In nucleotides, the CDR3 is TGTGCCAGCAGCTTGCGTGGGCAGGGGGCCTCTCAGCCCCAGCATTTT. It translates to CASSLRGQGASQPQHF.